A single sample gave rise to the 3 T cell receptor beta chains below, sequenced in a study of blood T cell repertoires in COVID-19. Only in-frame clones appear in the TCRdb table, and some are missing; sequencing was by immunoSEQ multiplex PCR. The sample has 220,000 or so clones, about 85% seen once. What was sequenced was peripheral blood. The receptors come from a man aged 25 to 40 with active or convalescent COVID-19.

As concerns this clone: A much larger clone is a single base away; this may be a read error. The sample contains more than one DNA sequence encoding this CDR3. The rearrangement links TRBV27 to TRBJ1-5; no definite D call. Trimming removed 4 bases from V and 7 bases from J, with 8 bases in between. The length of the CDR3 is 12 residues. Germline CDR1 MNHEY, CDR2 SMNVEV (reference sequence). CDR3 coding DNA: TGTGCCAGCAGTTACGGAGGGCAGCCCCAGCATTTT. Amino acid sequence: CASSYGGQPQHF.

CDR3 sequence (DNA): TGTGCCAGCAGTGAACAGGGGAATTCACCCCTCCACTTT. It yields the protein CASSEQGNSPLHF. This rearrangement joins TRBV2 to TRBJ1-6, with D possibly being TRBD1 (6 bases). Germline assignment: CDR1 SNHLY and CDR2 FYNNEI. The V end was cut by 2 bases, the J end by 7 bases, with 6 bases between. The CDR3 contains 13 residues.

This chain joins TRBV3-1 (or the pseudogene TRBV3-2) and TRBJ2-6, with 10 nucleotides matching TRBD2. The V gene's germline CDR1 is LGHDT and CDR2 YNNKEL (reference sequence). This CDR3 has 18 amino acids. The V gene end was trimmed by 6 bases and the J gene end by 0 bases; junction bases not matched to a gene: 8. The CDR3 nucleotides are TGTGCCAGCAGTTTCGTAGCGGGAGGCCTCTCTGGGGCCAACGTCCTGACTTTC. Protein product: CASSFVAGGLSGANVLTF.